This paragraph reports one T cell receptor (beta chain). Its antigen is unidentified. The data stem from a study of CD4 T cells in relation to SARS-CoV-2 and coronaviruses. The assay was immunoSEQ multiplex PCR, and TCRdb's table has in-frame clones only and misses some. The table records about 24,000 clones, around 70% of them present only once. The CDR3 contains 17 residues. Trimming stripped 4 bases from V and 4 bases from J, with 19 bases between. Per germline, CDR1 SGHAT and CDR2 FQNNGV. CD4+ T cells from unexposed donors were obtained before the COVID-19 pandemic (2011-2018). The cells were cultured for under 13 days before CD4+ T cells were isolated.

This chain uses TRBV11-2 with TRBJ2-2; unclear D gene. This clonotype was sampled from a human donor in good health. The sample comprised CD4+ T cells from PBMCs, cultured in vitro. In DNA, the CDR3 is TGTGCCAGCAGCTCACGTTTTAGGGCTATGGCCACCGGGGAGCTGTTTTTT. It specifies CASSSRFRAMATGELFF.